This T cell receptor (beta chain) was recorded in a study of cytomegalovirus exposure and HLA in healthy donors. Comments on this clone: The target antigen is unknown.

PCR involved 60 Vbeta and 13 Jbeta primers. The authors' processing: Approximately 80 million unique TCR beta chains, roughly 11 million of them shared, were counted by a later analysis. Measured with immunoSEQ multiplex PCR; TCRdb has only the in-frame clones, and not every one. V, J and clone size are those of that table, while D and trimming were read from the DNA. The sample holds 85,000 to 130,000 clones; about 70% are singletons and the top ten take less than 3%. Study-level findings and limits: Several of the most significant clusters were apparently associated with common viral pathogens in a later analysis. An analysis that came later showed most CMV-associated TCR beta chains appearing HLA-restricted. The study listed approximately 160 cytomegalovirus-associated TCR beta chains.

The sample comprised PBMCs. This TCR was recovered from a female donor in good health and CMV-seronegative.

CDR3 sequence reads: CASSVVSGPYNEQFF. CDR3 DNA: TGTGCCAGCAGCGTAGTAAGCGGGCCTTACAATGAGCAGTTCTTC. The J gene is TRBJ2-1, the V gene TRBV9; a possible D gene is TRBD2 (6 bases). The ends were cut back, 0 bases at V and 4 bases at J, with 11 bases in the middle. Per the germline V gene, CDR1 is SGDLS and CDR2 is YYNGEE. CDR3 length: 15 residues. Based on the CDR3 plus reference TRBV9 and TRBJ2-1, the full variable domain is DSGVTQTPKHLITATGQRVTLRCSPRSGDLSVYWYQQSLDQGLQFLIQYYNGEERAKGNILERFSAQQFPDLHSELNLSSLELGDSALYFCASSVVSGPYNEQFFGPGTRLTVL.